This T cell receptor beta chain is drawn from a study of shared clonotypes between healthy human individuals. General study results and limits: Several donors shared about 5% of their naive CD4 clonotypes.

Repertoires were generated with immunoSEQ multiplex PCR, while TCRdb's copy carries only in-frame clones and drops some. The sample shows approximately 250,000 clones, approximately 65% of them seen only once. Every donor, a Caucasian adult, lived in Nashville, Tennessee. With regard to this clone: Antigen: not known.

The origin of this receptor is a man aged 30-40 years in good health. The sequencing sample was made of memory CD4+ T cells sorted from blood. Sample subset: CD45RA-negative fraction.

CDR3 DNA sequence: TGTGCCAGTAGTATATACCAGACTAGCAATCAGCCCCAGCATTTT. It specifies CASSIYQTSNQPQHF. This chain connects TRBV19 to TRBJ1-5; D not resolved. CDR3 length equals 15 residues. CDR1 is LNHDA and CDR2 is SQIVND in the germline V gene (reference sequence). Trimming took 2 bases from V and 0 from J, leaving 8 bases between them.